A selection of T cell receptor beta chains follows, all from one sample in a study of blood T cells in healthy people across ages. MiXCR, applied by TCRdb to the 5' RACE reads, yields one record per CDR3 protein. Counted here are about 1 million distinct CDR3 sequences, around 45% occurring once; the ten biggest clones make up under 20%. The sample was blood. The receptors shown here come from a woman between 55 and 75 years old in good health. The CDR3 runs from the conserved cysteine through the conserved F or W. D genes are given only for firm matches. Some rows have no size entry. The others give once, few or many, or a class for an expanded clone.

cdr3_aa,cdr3_nt,clone_size,d_call,j_call,v_call
CASSPRNLTEAFF,TGTGCCAGCAGTCCCCGAAATCTTACTGAAGCTTTCTTT,few,.,TRBJ1-1,TRBV6-6
CASSLAPSGLTYEQYF,TGTGCCAGCAGCTTAGCGCCTAGCGGGTTAACCTACGAGCAGTACTTC,.,TRBD2,TRBJ2-7,TRBV7-2
CSVGTSGRVGEQYF,TGCAGCGTCGGGACTAGCGGGAGGGTCGGGGAGCAGTACTTC,few,TRBD2,TRBJ2-4,TRBV29-1
CASSLELAGVYEQFF,TGTGCCAGCAGTTTAGAACTAGCGGGAGTCTATGAGCAGTTCTTC,.,TRBD2,TRBJ2-1,TRBV27
CSASPGAGKLETQYF,TGCAGTGCTAGCCCGGGGGCAGGGAAGTTAGAGACCCAGTACTTC,.,.,TRBJ2-5,TRBV20-1
CSARQGWETQYF,TGCAGTGCTAGACAGGGCTGGGAGACCCAGTACTTC,few,.,TRBJ2-5,TRBV20-1
CASSLKRWGTGELFF,TGTGCCAGCAGCCTCAAGAGATGGGGCACCGGGGAGCTGTTTTTT,once,.,TRBJ2-2,TRBV7-2
CASSAFSGSYNEQFF,TGTGCCAGCAGCGCTTTCTCGGGGTCTTACAATGAGCAGTTCTTC,.,.,TRBJ2-1,TRBV9
CASSHGREGSDTQYF,TGTGCCAGCAGCCATGGGCGGGAGGGCTCAGATACGCAGTATTTT,.,TRBD2,TRBJ2-3,TRBV3-1
CASSLQPWGQGRYEQYF,TGTGCCAGCAGTTTACAGCCGTGGGGACAGGGGAGATACGAGCAGTACTTC,few,TRBD1,TRBJ2-7,TRBV27
CASSATGTNEKLFF,TGTGCCAGCAGCGCTACGGGGACTAATGAAAAACTGTTTTTT,.,.,TRBJ1-4,TRBV7-9
CASGGDRGMETQYF,TGTGCCAGCGGCGGGGACAGGGGGATGGAGACCCAGTACTTC,.,TRBD1,TRBJ2-5,TRBV2
CASSLGSWTDTQYF,TGCGCCAGCAGCTTGGGGTCGTGGACAGATACGCAGTATTTT,.,.,TRBJ2-3,TRBV5-1
CASSLSWGLADEYEQYF,TGTGCCAGCAGTTTAAGCTGGGGACTAGCGGACGAATACGAGCAGTACTTC,.,TRBD2,TRBJ2-7,TRBV27
CATGDLVNTQYF,TGTGCCACCGGGGACCTTGTGAATACGCAGTATTTT,few,.,TRBJ2-3,TRBV24-1
CSAEGDRAASGRHNEQFF,TGCAGTGCTGAAGGGGACAGGGCGGCTAGCGGGCGGCACAATGAGCAGTTCTTC,.,.,TRBJ2-1,TRBV20-1
CASSRLRDRAYEQYF,TGCGCCAGCAGCCGACTCCGGGACAGGGCATACGAGCAGTACTTC,.,TRBD1,TRBJ2-7,TRBV4-1
CASSQGREGLYEQYF,TGTGCCAGCAGCCAAGGGCGGGAGGGATTATACGAGCAGTACTTC,.,TRBD2,TRBJ2-7,TRBV3-1
CSARSPTIYEQYF,TGCAGTGCCAGATCCCCCACCATCTACGAGCAGTACTTC,once,.,TRBJ2-7,TRBV20-1
CASSVGETSPDTQYF,TGTGCCAGCAGCGTAGGAGAGACTAGCCCAGATACGCAGTATTTT,many,TRBD2,TRBJ2-3,TRBV9
CASTRTTSVGTGELFF,TGTGCCAGCACTCGAACAACTAGCGTGGGTACCGGGGAGCTGTTTTTT,.,TRBD2,TRBJ2-2,TRBV7-9
CAISESNPSLAVFYNEQFF,TGTGCCATCAGTGAGTCGAATCCTAGTCTAGCGGTCTTCTACAATGAGCAGTTCTTC,.,TRBD2,TRBJ2-1,TRBV10-3
CASTLGGREKLFF,TGTGCCAGCACCCTGGGCGGGCGGGAAAAACTGTTTTTT,.,.,TRBJ1-4,TRBV12-3/TRBV12-4
CASSRLGLISGETQFF,TGTGCCAGCAGCCGCCTAGGACTTATCTCGGGAGAGACCCAGTTCTTC,.,.,TRBJ2-1,TRBV7-2
CASSQAPEVYEQYF,TGCGCCAGCAGCCAAGCCCCCGAGGTCTACGAGCAGTACTTC,.,.,TRBJ2-7,TRBV4-1
CATYRGATTYEQYF,TGTGCCACCTACAGGGGGGCCACGACCTACGAGCAGTACTTC,.,TRBD1,TRBJ2-7,TRBV24-1
CASPSPGTDTQYF,TGTGCCAGCCCCTCTCCGGGCACAGATACGCAGTATTTT,.,.,TRBJ2-3,TRBV12-3/TRBV12-4
CASRPGGEFSPLHF,TGTGCCAGCAGACCAGGGGGCGAGTTTTCACCCCTCCACTTT,.,TRBD1,TRBJ1-6,TRBV12-3/TRBV12-4
CASSYGNRLNYGYTF,TGTGCCAGCAGCTACGGGAACAGACTTAACTATGGCTACACCTTC,.,.,TRBJ1-2,TRBV3-1
CACGREEETQYF,TGTGCCTGTGGCAGGGAAGAAGAGACCCAGTACTTC,.,.,TRBJ2-5,TRBV2
CSASSGYEQYF,TGCAGTGCTAGCTCTGGCTACGAGCAGTACTTC,many,.,TRBJ2-7,TRBV20-1
CATSEGHLNEQFF,TGTGCCACCAGTGAAGGACACCTCAATGAGCAGTTCTTC,.,.,TRBJ2-1,TRBV24-1
CASSLVDRQPQHF,TGTGCCAGCAGCTTAGTTGATCGTCAGCCCCAGCATTTT,.,.,TRBJ1-5,TRBV7-2
CASNQGVQGVYQETQYF,TGTGCCAGCAACCAAGGGGTCCAGGGGGTGTACCAAGAGACCCAGTACTTC,.,TRBD1,TRBJ2-5,TRBV14
CSANTWDNTYEQYF,TGCAGTGCTAACACTTGGGACAATACCTACGAGCAGTACTTC,few,.,TRBJ2-7,TRBV20-1
CASSPRSGAAYEQYF,TGTGCCAGCAGCCCCCGCTCGGGGGCTGCCTACGAGCAGTACTTC,.,.,TRBJ2-7,TRBV5-4
CASSYGAGDGYTF,TGTGCCAGCAGTTACGGGGCGGGGGATGGCTACACCTTC,few,.,TRBJ1-2,TRBV6-6
CASSRKTGGQKYEQYF,TGTGCCAGCAGCCGAAAGACAGGGGGACAGAAATACGAGCAGTACTTC,.,TRBD1,TRBJ2-7,TRBV6-1
CASSLTGRYNEQFF,TGTGCCAGCAGTTTGACAGGGCGGTACAATGAGCAGTTCTTC,.,TRBD1,TRBJ2-1,TRBV27
CASSVAGLSSYNEQYF,TGTGCCAGCAGCGTCGCAGGACTGAGCTCCTACAATGAGCAGTACTTC,.,.,TRBJ2-7,TRBV9